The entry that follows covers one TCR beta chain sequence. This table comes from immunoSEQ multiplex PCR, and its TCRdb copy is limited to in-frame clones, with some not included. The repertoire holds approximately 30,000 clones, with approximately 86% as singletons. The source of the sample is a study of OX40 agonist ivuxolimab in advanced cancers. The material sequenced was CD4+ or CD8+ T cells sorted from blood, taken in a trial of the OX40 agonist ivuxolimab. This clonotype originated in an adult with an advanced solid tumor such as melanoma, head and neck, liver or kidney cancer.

DNA of the CDR3: TGTGCCTGGGGGAGCAGTGGGGATCTGGCCTATGGCTACACCTTC. Its protein is CAWGSSGDLAYGYTF. This chain joins TRBV30 and TRBJ1-2; no clear D. Trimming took 5 bases from V and 4 from J, leaving 20 bases between them. Germline V gives CDR1 GTSNPN, CDR2 SVGIG (reference sequence). CDR3 length equals 15 residues.